The sequence of this TCR beta chain was determined in a study of cytomegalovirus exposure and HLA in healthy donors (dated by TCRdb to about 2017). Regarding the research as a whole: In an earlier analysis of about 560 of the donors, 276 Gb of sequence data and 90 million to 120 million unique TCR beta sequences from roughly 200 million T cells were reported. About 280 gigabases of sequencing data and around 80 million unique TCR sequences made up an early release that covered under 750 HLA-typed donors. Of the 350 to 400 genotyped donors, approximately 80% fell in the genetic ancestry cluster associated with self-reported Caucasian donors. The study aimed to test whether signatures of past pathogen exposure could be identified by cataloging public T cell receptors. The study profiled the T cell repertoires of around 700 subjects by immunosequencing and related them to cytomegalovirus serostatus. Along with the approximately 700-subject first cohort, a separate validation cohort of over a hundred different subjects was used. High-throughput TCR immunosequencing, statistical association of individual TCRs with disease status, and machine learning were combined to predict cytomegalovirus infection status. In a later analysis, previously published TCR beta repertoires from 666 donors were re-analyzed and high-resolution HLA genotyping was added so that TCR occurrence patterns could be studied. The later analysis used no new phenotypic data to find candidate immune exposures, relying instead on TCR beta sequences and their occurrence across donors. An earlier analysis of around 640 of the donors used high-throughput TCR beta sequencing to judge whether each TCR beta V gene segment behaved as functional or pseudogenic. Donor age, sex, ethnicity and CMV serostatus were compiled alongside the repertoire data. Genome-wide SNP genotypes for about 65% of the roughly 670 donors were used in a later genetic analysis, which treated that subset as a discovery cohort. Every discovery cohort repertoire had been produced on one sequencing platform. Both class I and class II loci were covered by HLA typing, at four-digit resolution. The number of typed donors differed by locus: roughly 629-640 for A, B, C, DRB1 and DQB1; approximately 540 for DQA1; some 610 for DPA1; and 400 to 480 for DPB1. Four to six DR-DQ haplotypes were handled as single units for association and clustering, since linkage in the cohort was strong. Across approximately 400 genotyped donors of the cohort, an average of approximately 240,000 unique TCR beta nucleotide sequences per donor were sequenced, and approximately 19% of those sequences were non-productive.

A note on this clone: The clone's antigen remains unknown. Within one base of it there is no much larger clone, and no base qualities were kept.

In total, approximately 700 healthy bone marrow donors made up the cohort. At the time of sampling, every cohort member was nominally healthy, though immune exposures that went unrecorded were likely present. The donor tested CMV seronegative, placing the donor among the 352 seronegative members of the cohort. A peripheral blood sample was provided by each donor, and peripheral blood mononuclear cells were used for TCR beta sequencing. Genomic DNA was extracted from the blood cell samples with the Qiagen DNeasy Blood Extraction Kit. Libraries were prepared through the immunoSEQ multiplex PCR assay. A mixture of 60 forward primers for TCR Vbeta segments and 13 reverse primers for TCR Jbeta segments was used in the multiplex PCR. The CDR3 region of rearranged TCR beta genes was amplified from genomic DNA by a multiplex PCR assay. On the Illumina HiSeq System, the amplified TCR beta libraries were sequenced as 87-base-pair reads. In the paper's pipeline: In a later analysis, 80 million or so unique TCR beta chains were counted across the approximately 640 repertoires, and approximately 11 million of these chains were shared by at least two donors. Raw reads were error-corrected and collapsed into unique sequences with a nearest-neighbor algorithm that merged closely related sequences to remove PCR and sequencing errors. CDR3 sequences were aligned to IMGT reference sequences to assign V, D and J gene segments. For a sequence to be retained, a match of at least six nucleotides was required to both a V gene segment and a J gene segment. A rearrangement counted as productive if the CDR3 had no stop codons and remained in frame with V and J, and every other rearrangement counted as non-productive. Following IMGT convention, CDR3 was defined as the stretch from the second conserved V-encoded cysteine to the conserved J-encoded phenylalanine. The earlier analysis of about 640 of the donors excluded any sequence lacking an unambiguous match to a single V gene segment. An earlier analysis of some 500 of the donors classified V segments as functional when productive rearrangements were above 56.7% and as segregating when the standard deviation between donors was above 5%. To diagnose cytomegalovirus status from the catalog of TCR beta chain sequences, a statistical classification framework was built. In a later analysis, V and J genes were assigned by comparing TCR nucleotide sequences against IMGT/GENE-DB human TR gene sequences. Using the TCRdist pipeline, a later analysis assigned CDR3 sequences along with most-parsimonious VDJ recombination scenarios. In a later analysis, each TCR beta chain was defined by its CDR3 amino acid sequence together with its V-gene family, and reads lacking a unique V-gene family were excluded. As a way to deal with suspected cross-contamination and a sequencing artifact, a later analysis dropped hundreds of nucleotide sequences that were highly shared and had low generation probability. In a later analysis, a clonal expansion index was calculated for each public chain from normalized within-repertoire ranks of inferred template counts. A later analysis computed generation probabilities with a VDJ recombination model fitted to out-of-frame rearrangements, and checked the results against IGoR. In a later analysis, TCR-TCR, TCR-HLA and TCR-CMV co-occurrence was scored with hypergeometric tests, and a repertoire-size bias correction was applied to TCR pairs. In a later analysis, false discovery rates were estimated by permuting HLA or CMV assignments 20 times. In a later analysis, co-occurring TCRs were grouped using DBSCAN, with TCRdist sequence similarity added in when clustering inside HLA-allele-positive subsets. Repertoires with fewer than 30,000 or more than 120,000 public chains, plus five repertoires with anomalous nucleotide sharing, were excluded from co-occurrence clustering. The immuneACCESS repertoire file appears here via TCRdb, limited to in-frame rearrangements. These files lack a portion of the clones; in checked studies, under half of the deficit traces to unresolved V genes, and the cause of the others is not known. V and J calls and clone size come straight from that table; D and trimming were deduced from the DNA. The sample contains some 140,000 clones, 75% to 85% of them found a single time. 3.1% of the sample lies in the top ten.

The paper as a whole reports these results and caveats: The study listed 150 to 200 TCR beta chains as associated with cytomegalovirus. A later analysis found that HLA-associated TCR beta chains were more clonally expanded and had lower generation probabilities than equally common non-associated chains. In a later analysis, the rate of TCR association differed among HLA loci, with DRB1 alleles having the most associated TCRs and HLA-C alleles having the fewest. In both the original and validation cohorts, the classifier was reported to diagnose cytomegalovirus status with high specificity and sensitivity. The earlier analysis of fewer than 750 of the donors excluded roughly 17 rarely observed V segments, including chromosome 9 orphons, because counts were too low. Only TCR beta chains were sequenced in this cohort, and the absence of alpha or paired-chain data limited detectable features. Most TCR sequences were seen in very few donors, while some public TCRs were found in many individuals. The sequencing pipeline was judged likely to have produced a cluster of highly shared sequence variants as a technical artifact. In a later analysis, about 16,000 TCR beta sequences were associated with specific HLA alleles at a false discovery rate of 0.05. HLA typing was unavailable for some donors at each locus, so association tests used only the typed subset. A few of the identified cytomegalovirus-associated TCR beta chains were confirmed in vitro to be specific for cytomegalovirus antigens. In a later analysis, most CMV-associated TCR beta chains were found to appear HLA-restricted, with HLA associations seemingly driven largely by CMV exposure. A further reported finding was that TCR beta sequences accurately predicted the HLA-A and HLA-B alleles for most subjects in the first cohort. CMV serostatus was the only immune exposure information available for the cohort. When HLA alleles, especially DR and DQ, strongly co-occurred, attributing TCR associations to individual alleles was difficult. V-gene and J-gene trimming of TCR beta chains was associated with a missense DCLRE1C variant in a later genetic analysis, and the association was replicated in an independent cohort. Broadly in line with IMGT annotations, most TCR beta V segments showed up in productive rearrangements about 90% or about 30% of the time in an earlier analysis of 587 of the donors. Correlated functional status among segregating V segments might be attributable to linkage disequilibrium, but an unknown experimental factor could not be ruled out. In a later genetic analysis, fewer N-insertions in productive TCRs were reported among donors in an Asian-associated ancestry cluster than the roughly 700-donor mean. Sequencing depth was assumed to be roughly uniform across donors in the presence/absence analyses, though that assumption may not hold. According to the authors, the approach could potentially be generalized to other disease states and immunological phenotypes. Several of the top co-occurrence clusters appeared to be linked to parvovirus B19, influenza, CMV and Epstein-Barr virus, according to a later analysis.

Sequencing was done on a sample of PBMCs. The sequence derives from a female donor in good health and CMV-seronegative.

The bases are TGCGCCAGCGCAACGGGACTAGCGGGAGGTTCAGATACGCAGTATTTT. Its protein reads: CASATGLAGGSDTQYF. The chain links TRBV5-1 with TRBJ2-3; 15 central bases correspond to TRBD2. Taken from the germline V gene, the CDR1 and CDR2 loops are SGHRS and YFSETQ. The CDR3 contains 16 residues, cysteine and phenylalanine counted. Left in the record is the CDR3 DNA by itself, 48 bases read in frame from the first base. Trimming removed 7 bases from V and 4 bases from J; the gene matches leave 7 bases unexplained. The full variable domain, completed from the reference TRBV5-1 and TRBJ2-3 proteins outside the CDR3, reads KAGVTQTPRYLIKTRGQQVTLSCSPISGHRSVSWYQQTPGQGLQFLFEYFSETQRNKGNFPGRFSGRQFSNSRSEMNVSTLELGDSALYLCASATGLAGGSDTQYFGPGTRLTVL.